The 32 T cell receptor beta chains below come from one sample, sequenced in a study of cytomegalovirus exposure and HLA in healthy donors. The table came from immunoSEQ multiplex PCR; TCRdb's copy has only in-frame clones and leaves some out. In the table there are approximately 270,000 clones, about 90% of which are singletons. Sequenced material: PBMCs. These receptor sequences come from a man aged 18-30 years in good health and CMV-seropositive.

This clone was observed a few times. The chain uses TRBV6-1 and TRBJ2-7; D gene ambiguous. Trimming removed 6 bases from V and 2 bases from J, with 5 bases in between. Germline CDR1 reads MNHNS; CDR2 reads SASEGT. This CDR3 region has 11 residues. The CDR3 region has the DNA TGTGCCAGCAGCCGACCCTACGAGCAGTACTTC. Its protein product is CASSRPYEQYF.

The V call is TRBV5-6, the J call TRBJ1-5, with D possibly matching TRBD1 (5 bases). CDR1 and CDR2 (germline): SGHDT, YYEEEE. This CDR3 has 14 residues. The V end lost 4 bases, the J end lost 1 base, and 9 bases lay between the germline ends. CDR3 coding DNA: TGTGCCAGCAGCGCAGGACAAAGCAATCAGCCCCAGCATTTT. It yields the protein CASSAGQSNQPQHF.

The chain recombines TRBV4-2 with TRBJ2-1; D ambiguous. Germline V gene lookup returns CDR1 LGHNA and CDR2 YNFKEQ. The CDR3 is made up of 14 amino acids. The V end lost 0 bases, the J end lost 8 bases, and 11 bases lay between the germline ends. The DNA of the CDR3 is TGTGCCAGCAGCCAAGAGGGTAGGGATTATGAGCAGTTCTTC. Translating gives CASSQEGRDYEQFF.

This clone was recorded once. The rearrangement links TRBV27 to TRBJ2-3; 11 bases agree with TRBD2. V was pared by 8 bases and J by 4 bases, with 11 bases of the junction left unmatched. In germline, CDR1 is MNHEY, CDR2 SMNVEV (reference sequence). The CDR3 totals 16 residues. The CDR3 reads CASSDHSGRGADTQYF. DNA of the CDR3: TGTGCCAGCTCCGATCATAGCGGGAGGGGGGCAGATACGCAGTATTTT.

This clone was detected only once. J is TRBJ2-7 and V is TRBV6-6; weak D call: TRBD1 (6 bases). The CDR3 runs 15 residues. The germline V gene has CDR1 MNHNY and CDR2 SVGAGI (reference sequence). V was clipped by 6 bases and J by 1 base, with 16 bases between them. This chain's CDR3 is CASSQGRGNSYEQYF. The CDR3 nucleotides read TGTGCCAGCAGCCAGGGTAGGGGGAATTCCTACGAGCAGTACTTC.

The genes are TRBV29-1 and TRBJ2-3; 7 bases line up with TRBD2. CDR3 size: 13 residues. V trimming: 5 bases; J trimming: 3 bases; junction bases outside the gene matches: 5. Germline-derived CDR1 and CDR2 are SQVTM and ANQGSEA. This chain's CDR3 is CSVTGGRTDTQYF. CDR3 DNA: TGCAGCGTTACGGGAGGCCGGACAGATACGCAGTATTTT.

The chain has TRBV18 and TRBJ2-1; a possible D gene is TRBD2 (5 bases). CDR1 and CDR2 (germline): KGHSH, LQKENI. This CDR3 contains 15 residues. The germline V and J ends were trimmed by 0 bases and 4 bases, with 10 bases remaining between them. The CDR3 loop reads CASSPPSGAYNEQFF. For the CDR3, the DNA is TGTGCCAGCTCACCACCAAGCGGAGCTTACAATGAGCAGTTCTTC.

This chain uses TRBV5-1 with TRBJ1-4, with TRBD1 matching 9 bases. With 0 bases clipped from V and 8 bases from J, the junction kept 5 bases outside the gene matches. The CDR3 sequence is 15 residues long. Per the germline V gene, CDR1 is SGHRS and CDR2 is YFSETQ. The chain's CDR3 is CASSLAQGAREKLFF. The CDR3 DNA follows: TGCGCCAGCAGCTTGGCACAGGGGGCAAGAGAAAAACTGTTTTTT.

The CDR3: CASSPFPGGTDTQYF. The CDR3 DNA is TGTGCCAGCAGTCCCTTTCCGGGGGGCACAGATACGCAGTATTTT. This rearrangement joins TRBV27 to TRBJ2-3, with D possibly matching TRBD2 (6 bases). CDR3 length: 15 amino acids. Germline values: CDR1 MNHEY, CDR2 SMNVEV (reference sequence). V was pared by 5 bases and J by 1 base, with 13 bases between.

J is TRBJ2-3 and V is TRBV6-5, with D hard to call. Trimming pared 0 bases from V and 3 bases from J, leaving 13 bases between. CDR1 is MNHEY and CDR2 is SVGAGI in the germline V gene. This CDR3 has 16 amino acids. This chain's CDR3 is CASSYSRGAGTDTQYF. The CDR3 nucleotides read TGTGCCAGCAGTTACTCGAGAGGTGCCGGGACAGATACGCAGTATTTT.

The V call is TRBV4-2, the J call TRBJ2-6; D is perhaps TRBD2 (5 bases). The CDR3 covers 16 residues. Trimming left V 4 bases short and J 0 bases short, with 10 bases between. Germline lookup yields CDR1 LGHNA and CDR2 YNFKEQ. The CDR3 DNA reads TGTGCCAGCAGCCGCGAGGGCCGCTCTGGGGCCAACGTCCTGACTTTC. It translates to CASSREGRSGANVLTF.

The gene calls are TRBV10-3 and TRBJ1-1; no clear D. Between the trimmed V and J ends, which lost 4 bases and 3 bases, there was a span of 12 bases. This CDR3 contains 14 residues. The germline V gene encodes CDR1 ENHRY and CDR2 SYGVKD. CDR3 in amino acids: CAISGLNGDTEAFF. The CDR3 region has the DNA TGTGCCATCAGTGGACTCAACGGGGACACTGAAGCTTTCTTT.

The V gene is TRBV28, the J gene TRBJ1-6, with no clear D. The CDR3 sequence is 14 residues long. Germline V gene data show CDR1 as MDHEN and CDR2 as SYDVKM. Trimming removed 7 bases from V and 10 bases from J, with 17 bases in between. The CDR3: CASIPSGGGSPLHF. The CDR3 coding sequence is TGTGCCAGCATCCCTTCAGGAGGAGGGTCACCCCTCCACTTT.

The chain recombines TRBV7-8 with TRBJ2-3; 10 bases agree with TRBD1. The V and J ends lost 5 bases and 3 bases, in that order; junction bases with no gene match: 5. The germline V gene has CDR1 SGHVS and CDR2 FQNEAQ. This CDR3 has 15 amino acids. The chain's CDR3 is CASSLGQGLTDTQYF. Written as DNA, the CDR3 is TGTGCCAGCAGCCTGGGACAGGGGCTGACAGATACGCAGTATTTT.

The chain has TRBV2 and TRBJ1-5; 9 bases agree with TRBD1. Losses at the gene ends were 3 bases for V and 5 bases for J; bases not matched to a gene: 8. The CDR3 contains 16 residues. CDR1 SNHLY and CDR2 FYNNEI come from the germline V gene. The CDR3 protein is CASSDPTGGWDQPQHF. CDR3 coding DNA: TGTGCCAGCAGTGACCCTACAGGGGGCTGGGATCAGCCCCAGCATTTT.

The CDR3 here is CASSPSLAGADTQYF. The CDR3 bases are TGTGCCAGCTCACCCTCCCTAGCGGGAGCTGATACGCAGTATTTT. The chain combines TRBV18 with TRBJ2-3, with 10 bases matching TRBD2. The CDR3 consists of 15 residues. Germline CDR1 and CDR2: KGHSH and LQKENI. Losses at the gene ends were 3 bases for V and 6 bases for J; bases not matched to a gene: 6. Supplemented by reference TRBV18 and TRBJ2-3, the full variable domain reads NAGVMQNPRHLVRRRGQEARLRCSPMKGHSHVYWYRQLPEEGLKFMVYLQKENIIDESGMPKERFSAEFPKEGPSILRIQQVVRGDSAAYFCASSPSLAGADTQYFGPGTRLTVL.

The chain employs TRBV4-3 and TRBJ2-1; D gene ambiguous. Germline V gene sequence: CDR1 LGHNA, CDR2 YSLEER. The CDR3 length is 15 residues. The V and J ends lost 4 bases and 6 bases respectively, with 16 bases between them. The CDR3 nucleotides are TGCGCCAGCAGCCCCCACTCAGGACCCTCCAATGAGCAGTTCTTC. This gives the protein CASSPHSGPSNEQFF.

The chain joins TRBV9 to TRBJ2-4; a weak D match, TRBD1 (6 bases). Germline assignment: CDR1 SGDLS and CDR2 YYNGEE. The CDR3 contains 17 residues. V was cut by 4 bases and J by 1 base, with 18 bases left in between. The CDR3: CASSSRDKDGAKNIQYF. Written as DNA, the CDR3 is TGTGCCAGCAGCTCCCGGGACAAGGACGGCGCCAAAAACATTCAGTACTTC. The full variable domain, rest sourced from reference TRBV9 and TRBJ2-4, is DSGVTQTPKHLITATGQRVTLRCSPRSGDLSVYWYQQSLDQGLQFLIQYYNGEERAKGNILERFSAQQFPDLHSELNLSSLELGDSALYFCASSSRDKDGAKNIQYFGAGTRLSVL.

V gene TRBV5-6 combines with J gene TRBJ1-2, with 7 bases matching TRBD1. V was clipped by 4 bases and J by 4 bases; unmatched bases: 7. The CDR3 consists of 14 residues. Germline V CDR1 and CDR2: SGHDT, YYEEEE. CDR3 in amino acids: CASSPQGYAYGYTF. The DNA of the CDR3 is TGTGCCAGCAGCCCACAGGGGTACGCCTATGGCTACACCTTC.

This clone showed up just a few times. The rearrangement uses TRBV19 and TRBJ2-7; TRBD2 aligns across 7 bases. CDR3 length: 13 residues. Per germline, CDR1 LNHDA and CDR2 SQIVND (reference sequence). The CDR3 loop is CATRRRESYEQYF. CDR3 sequence (DNA): TGTGCTACGAGGCGGCGGGAGTCTTACGAGCAGTACTTC. Using reference TRBV19 and TRBJ2-7 for the parts outside the CDR3, the full variable domain is DGGITQSPKYLFRKEGQNVTLSCEQNLNHDAMYWYRQDPGQGLRLIYYSQIVNDFQKGDIAEGYSVSREKKESFPLTVTSAQKNPTAFYLCATRRRESYEQYFGPGTRLTVT.

Regarding this clone: Within the sample, other DNA sequences also encode this same CDR3. J is TRBJ2-7 and V is TRBV6-5, with 7 bases identical to TRBD1. Germline lookup yields CDR1 MNHEY and CDR2 SVGAGI. The CDR3 has 13 residues. The V segment lost 2 bases and the J segment 3 bases; nucleotides outside the gene matches: 1. The CDR3 loop reads CASSYRQGYEQYF. Written as DNA, the CDR3 is TGTGCCAGCAGTTACAGACAGGGCTACGAGCAGTACTTC.

The chain couples TRBV4-1 to TRBJ1-2; 9 bases match TRBD1. Germline V gives CDR1 MGHRA, CDR2 YSYEKL. The CDR3 sequence is 14 residues long. Trimming removed 2 bases from V and 8 bases from J; junction bases left unmatched: 6. CDR3 nucleotide sequence: TGCGCCAGCAGCCAACTCGGACAGGGGAAAGGCTACACCTTC. Protein sequence: CASSQLGQGKGYTF.

The table lists this clone with a count of one. The J gene is TRBJ2-7, the V gene TRBV29-1; no definite D call. CDR3 size: 12 residues. V was cut by 4 bases and J by 3 bases, with 10 bases left in between. Per the germline V gene, CDR1 is SQVTM and CDR2 is ANQGSEA. The CDR3, as DNA: TGCAGCGTTGTGGACCAGGACTACGAGCAGTACTTC. Translation: CSVVDQDYEQYF.

This sequence joins TRBV10-2 and TRBJ2-7; D might be TRBD1 (5 bases). Trimming cost V 2 bases and J 4 bases, with 18 bases left between them. CDR1 is WSHSY and CDR2 is SAAADI in the germline V gene. The CDR3 is 16 amino acids. In DNA, the CDR3 is TGCGCCAGCAGTGAGAGCAGGGCAGGGCCAGGGTACGAGCAGTACTTC. The encoded protein is CASSESRAGPGYEQYF.

The rearrangement links TRBV6-1 to TRBJ1-2; D uncertain. This CDR3 is 15 amino acids long. In germline, CDR1 is MNHNS, CDR2 SASEGT. Deletions cut 6 bases from V and 2 bases from J, with 16 bases between. CDR3 coding DNA: TGTGCCAGCAGGCCCGGTAGAGGACCGAACTATGGCTACACCTTC. Translated: CASRPGRGPNYGYTF.

V usage is TRBV5-4 and J usage is TRBJ2-7, with D perhaps TRBD1 (5 bases). The ends were cut back, 0 bases at V and 1 base at J, with 8 bases in the middle. Germline assignment: CDR1 SGHNT and CDR2 YYREEE (reference sequence). The CDR3 runs to 14 residues. The CDR3 nucleotides read TGTGCCAGCAGCTTGGTGCAGGGTTCCTACGAGCAGTACTTC. Protein sequence: CASSLVQGSYEQYF.

The chain combines TRBV28 with TRBJ2-7; D call uncertain. Trimming removed 4 bases at V and 4 bases at J, with 14 bases between. Germline V lookup: CDR1 MDHEN, CDR2 SYDVKM. This CDR3 comprises 14 residues. The CDR3 nucleotides are TGTGCCAGCAGTTCCAACCCTTATACTTACGAGCAGTACTTC. Translating it yields CASSSNPYTYEQYF.

V usage is TRBV6-6 and J usage is TRBJ1-2; D remains ambiguous. Deletions cut 0 bases from V and 4 bases from J, with 9 bases between. CDR1 and CDR2 from the germline V gene are MNHNY and SVGAGI (reference sequence). CDR3 length equals 14 residues. CDR3 in amino acids: CASSYSSQSYGYTF. The CDR3 coding sequence is TGTGCCAGCAGTTACTCTTCCCAGAGCTATGGCTACACCTTC.

The chain links TRBV7-6 to TRBJ2-2; either TRBD1 or TRBD2 may fit D (5 bases each). This CDR3 comprises 17 residues. V lost 0 bases, J lost 6 bases, and 17 bases lay in between. Germline V gene sequence: CDR1 SGHVS, CDR2 FNYEAQ. The CDR3 spells CASSLAGVQGPSGELFF. The CDR3 DNA reads TGTGCCAGCAGCTTAGCGGGGGTTCAGGGCCCATCCGGGGAGCTGTTTTTT.

The chain recombines TRBV2 with TRBJ2-7; D gene unclear. This CDR3 is 11 amino acids long. V dropped 5 bases and J dropped 5 bases, with 7 bases sitting between them. Looked up from germline, CDR1 is SNHLY and CDR2 is FYNNEI. CDR3 nucleotide sequence: TGTGCCAGCAGTCCGTTGGACGAGCAGTACTTC. Amino acid sequence: CASSPLDEQYF.

This chain joins TRBV6-1 and TRBJ1-2; tentative D call: TRBD1 (6 bases). Germline V gene data show CDR1 as MNHNS and CDR2 as SASEGT. CDR3 size: 12 residues. The germline V and J ends were trimmed by 5 bases and 4 bases, with 8 bases remaining between them. CDR3: CASSSDSYGYTF. The CDR3 DNA follows: TGTGCCAGCAGTTCGGACAGCTATGGCTACACCTTC.

In DNA form, the CDR3 reads TGCGCCAGCAGGGGAGGGAGGTACTGCTATGGCTACACCTTC. Translation gives CASRGGRYCYGYTF. V is TRBV23-1 and J is TRBJ1-2, with D unclear. TRBV23-1 is known as an ORF, though its function is uncertain. The CDR3 consists of 14 residues. V was clipped by 6 bases and J by 4 bases, with 15 bases between them.